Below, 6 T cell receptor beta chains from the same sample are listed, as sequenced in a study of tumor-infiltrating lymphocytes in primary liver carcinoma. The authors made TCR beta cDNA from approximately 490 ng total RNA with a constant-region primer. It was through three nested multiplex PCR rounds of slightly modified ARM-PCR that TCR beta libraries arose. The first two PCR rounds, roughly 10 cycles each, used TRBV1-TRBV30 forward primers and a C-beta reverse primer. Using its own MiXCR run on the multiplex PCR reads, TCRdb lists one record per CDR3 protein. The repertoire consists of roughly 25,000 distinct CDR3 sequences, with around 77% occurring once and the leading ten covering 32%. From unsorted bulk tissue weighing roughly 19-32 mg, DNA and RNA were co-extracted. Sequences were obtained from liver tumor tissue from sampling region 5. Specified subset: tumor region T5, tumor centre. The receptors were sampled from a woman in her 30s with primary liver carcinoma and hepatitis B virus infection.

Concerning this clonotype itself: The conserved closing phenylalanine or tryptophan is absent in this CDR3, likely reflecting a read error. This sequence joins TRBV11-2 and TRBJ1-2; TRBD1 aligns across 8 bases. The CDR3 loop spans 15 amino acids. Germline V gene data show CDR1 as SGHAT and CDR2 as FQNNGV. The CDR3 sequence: CAGSRRGRGDYGYTL. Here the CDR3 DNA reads TGTGCCGGCAGTCGCAGGGGGCGCGGGGACTATGGCTACACCTTA.

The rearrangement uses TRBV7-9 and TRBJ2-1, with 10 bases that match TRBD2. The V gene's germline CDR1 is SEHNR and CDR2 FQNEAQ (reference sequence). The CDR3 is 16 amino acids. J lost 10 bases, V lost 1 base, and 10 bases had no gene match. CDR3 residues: CASSLGTSGDRKEQFF. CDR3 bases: TGTGCCAGCAGCTTAGGGACTAGCGGAGATAGGAAAGAGCAGTTCTTC. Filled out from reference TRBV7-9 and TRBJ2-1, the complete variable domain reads DTGVSQNPRHKITKRGQNVTFRCDPISEHNRLYWYRQTLGQGPEFLTYFQNEAQLEKSRLLSDRFSAERPKGSFSTLEIQRTEQGDSAMYLCASSLGTSGDRKEQFFGPGTRLTVL.

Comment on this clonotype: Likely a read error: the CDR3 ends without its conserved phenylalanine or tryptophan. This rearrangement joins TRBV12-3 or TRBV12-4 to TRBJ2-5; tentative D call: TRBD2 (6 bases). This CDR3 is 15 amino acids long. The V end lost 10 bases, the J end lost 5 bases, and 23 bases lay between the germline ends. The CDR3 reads CAISTYPGSDETQYL. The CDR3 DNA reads TGTGCCATCAGCACCTACCCCGGGAGTGATGAGACCCAGTACCTC.

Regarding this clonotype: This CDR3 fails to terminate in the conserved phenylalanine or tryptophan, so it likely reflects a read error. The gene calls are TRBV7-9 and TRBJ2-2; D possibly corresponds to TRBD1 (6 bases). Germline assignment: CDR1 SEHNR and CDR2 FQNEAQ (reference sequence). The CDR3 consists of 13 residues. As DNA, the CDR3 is TGTGCCAGCAGTAGGGGGAACACCGGCGAGCTGTTTCTT. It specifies CASSRGNTGELFL.

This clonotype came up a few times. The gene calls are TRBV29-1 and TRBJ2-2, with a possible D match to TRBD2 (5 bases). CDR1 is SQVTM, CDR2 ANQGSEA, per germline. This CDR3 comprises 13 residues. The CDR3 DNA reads TGCAGTGCGTGGCGGGTAAACACCGGGGAGCTGTTTTTT. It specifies CSAWRVNTGELFF.

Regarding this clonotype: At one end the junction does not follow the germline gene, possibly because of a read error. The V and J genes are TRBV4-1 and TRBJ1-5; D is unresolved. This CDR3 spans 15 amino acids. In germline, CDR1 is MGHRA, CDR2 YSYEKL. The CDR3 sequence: CAGSPQWAGRQPQHF. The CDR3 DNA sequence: TGCGCCGGCAGCCCACAATGGGCAGGACGGCAGCCCCAGCATTTT.